The sequence of this TCR beta chain was determined in a study of T cell repertoires in cytomegalovirus infection. Germline V gene data show CDR1 as LGHNT and CDR2 as FRNRAP. The CDR3 is 17 residues long. Trimming left V 2 bases short and J 0 bases short, with 17 bases between. From the reads, TCRdb called clonotypes with MiXCR, one entry per CDR3 protein. The repertoire includes roughly 160,000 distinct CDR3 sequences, roughly 20% of them detected once, and about 25% sits in the top ten. Turning to this clonotype: Its specificity is unknown.

This chain links TRBV12-5 with TRBJ2-7; D tentatively fits TRBD1 or TRBD2 (5 bases each). The sequences come from CD8+ T cells from cultured PBMCs, collected from culture after CMV antigen stimulation. The clonotype originates from a human donor in good health (CMV status not recorded). Some clones in this sample may be carry-over from other donors' samples. The CDR3 coding sequence is TGTGCTAGTGGTTTGAATCTCGAGGGAAGGGGCTCCTACGAGCAGTACTTC. This gives the protein CASGLNLEGRGSYEQYF.